The 29 T cell receptor beta chains below were found in one sample sequenced in a study of T-cell reconstitution after alpha-beta-depleted transplantation in children. Unique molecular identifiers were incorporated during preparation of the TCRbeta library. In TCRdb, the PCR reads were re-called with MiXCR into one record per CDR3 protein. The data show around 960,000 distinct CDR3 sequences, roughly 31% seen once. Sequences were derived from PBMCs, mostly from graft donor cells, sampled 360 days after TCRalphabeta/CD19-depleted stem cell transplant. The receptors originated from a boy in the first two years of life who had a stem cell transplant for SCID, so the T cells may come from the graft donor.

This chain joins TRBV7-2 and TRBJ1-3; D call uncertain. CDR1 is SGHTA and CDR2 is FQGNSA in the germline V gene. The CDR3 consists of 17 residues. V was clipped by 5 bases and J by 0 bases, with 17 bases between them. The CDR3 region is CASSPPSPLSSGNTIYF. CDR3 sequence (DNA): TGTGCCAGCAGCCCCCCATCACCCCTTAGCTCTGGAAACACCATATATTTT.

Only a few counts were recorded for this clonotype. The chain carries TRBV20-1 and TRBJ1-1, with 7 bases that match TRBD1. The trim removed 3 bases at V and 4 bases at J, leaving 11 bases unmatched. CDR3 length equals 15 residues. Germline assignment: CDR1 DFQATT and CDR2 SNEGSKA (reference sequence). CDR3 loop: CSASGVARGTTEAFF. Here the CDR3 DNA reads TGCAGTGCTAGTGGGGTGGCCAGGGGGACCACTGAAGCTTTCTTT.

This clonotype was detected only a few times. The chain is built from TRBV4-1 and TRBJ2-1; TRBD1 is a possible D gene (6 bases). Germline values: CDR1 MGHRA, CDR2 YSYEKL. Trimming removed 3 bases from V and 4 bases from J, with 16 bases in between. CDR3 length: 16 residues. The CDR3: CASSQNQGSGYNEQFF. The CDR3 nucleotides are TGCGCCAGCAGCCAGAATCAGGGGTCGGGATACAATGAGCAGTTCTTC.

This clonotype was seen more than once but under ten times. This CDR3 is CAISGAYRGGAAPGANVLTF. CDR3 nucleotide sequence: TGTGCCATCAGCGGAGCCTACCGAGGAGGGGCAGCACCTGGGGCCAACGTCCTGACTTTC. The J gene is TRBJ2-6, the V gene TRBV10-3; TRBD2 is a possible D gene (6 bases). The CDR3 sequence is 20 residues long. In germline, CDR1 is ENHRY, CDR2 SYGVKD. V lost 6 bases and J 2 bases, leaving 26 bases between the germline ends.

The chain recombines TRBV12-3 or TRBV12-4 with TRBJ2-2; 10 nucleotides line up with TRBD2. The CDR3 runs to 17 residues. V was clipped by 7 bases and J by 1 base; unmatched bases: 9. The CDR3 region is CASIKSVAGGNTGELFF. The CDR3 coding sequence is TGTGCCAGCATCAAGAGCGTAGCGGGGGGGAACACCGGGGAGCTGTTTTTT.

The rearrangement joins TRBV24-1 to TRBJ2-3, with D maybe TRBD2 (5 bases). Germline assignment: CDR1 KGHDR and CDR2 SFDVKD. CDR3 length: 15 residues. For the CDR3, the DNA is TGTGGGGCCAGTGATTTTGGAGGAGCCACAGATACGCAGTATTTT. Its translation: CGASDFGGATDTQYF.

The chain links TRBV4-3 to TRBJ2-3, with 8 nucleotides matching TRBD2. After removal of 0 bases from V and 6 bases from J, the junction contained 11 bases not matched to a gene. Germline CDR1 is LGHNA and CDR2 is YSLEER. The CDR3 is 17 residues long. The CDR3 here is CASSQEAVSGAWDTQYF. The CDR3 DNA follows: TGCGCCAGCAGCCAAGAGGCGGTTAGCGGGGCTTGGGATACGCAGTATTTT.

The J gene is TRBJ2-3, the V gene TRBV20-1; 11 bases line up with TRBD2. This CDR3 is 16 amino acids long. The junction had 9 bases not matched to a gene; V was cut back by 1 base and J by 6 bases. CDR1 is DFQATT, CDR2 SNEGSKA, per germline (reference sequence). As DNA, the CDR3 is TGCAGTGCTAGAGGGGTAGCGGGGGGGCCCCGTGATACGCAGTATTTT. Translating gives CSARGVAGGPRDTQYF.

The CDR3 DNA follows: TGTGCCACCAGTGATCTAGGGGCTTGGGAGACCCAGTACTTC. Its translation is CATSDLGAWETQYF. The chain couples TRBV24-1 to TRBJ2-5; tentatively, D is TRBD1 (5 bases). CDR3 length: 14 residues. CDR1 and CDR2 (germline): KGHDR, SFDVKD. Trimming shortened V by 3 bases and J by 5 bases, and 12 bases separated the two germline ends.

CDR3 in DNA: TGTGCCAGCAGGGACCCTATGAACACTGAAGCTTTCTTT. This translates into CASRDPMNTEAFF. This chain uses TRBV28 with TRBJ1-1; no reliable D call. Trimming stripped 6 bases from V and 0 bases from J, with 8 bases between. Germline loops: CDR1 MDHEN, CDR2 SYDVKM. CDR3 length: 13 amino acids.

The chain links TRBV4-3 to TRBJ1-5; D is undetermined. Germline V gene lookup returns CDR1 LGHNA and CDR2 YSLEER. This CDR3 spans 15 amino acids. Trimming shortened V by 0 bases and J by 0 bases, and 6 bases separated the two germline ends. This chain's CDR3 is CASSQDRYSNQPQHF. CDR3 bases: TGCGCCAGCAGCCAAGATAGATATAGCAATCAGCCCCAGCATTTT.

J is TRBJ2-1 and V is TRBV28; 15 bases align to TRBD2. CDR1 and CDR2 from the germline V gene are MDHEN and SYDVKM. Trimming removed 6 bases from V and 4 bases from J; junction bases left unmatched: 7. This CDR3 contains 17 residues. The CDR3, as DNA: TGTGCCAGCAGCCCTGCAGGGACTAGCGGGGGGTACAATGAGCAGTTCTTC. Residues: CASSPAGTSGGYNEQFF. Full variable domain (rest looked up from reference TRBV28 and TRBJ2-1): DVKVTQSSRYLVKRTGEKVFLECVQDMDHENMFWYRQDPGLGLRLIYFSYDVKMKEKGDIPEGYSVSREKKERFSLILESASTNQTSMYLCASSPAGTSGGYNEQFFGPGTRLTVL.

The chain couples TRBV4-3 to TRBJ2-1, with D uncertain. The V gene's germline CDR1 is LGHNA and CDR2 YSLEER. CDR3 length: 17 amino acids. Trimming pared 1 base from V and 3 bases from J, leaving 16 bases between. CDR3 bases: TGCGCCAGCAGCCAAGGGGTCGACTCCATAAACTACAATGAGCAGTTCTTC. This codes for CASSQGVDSINYNEQFF.

This clonotype was seen a handful of times. The chain couples TRBV10-3 to TRBJ2-5, with 15 bases fitting TRBD2. The CDR3 length is 17 residues. From germline, CDR1 is ENHRY and CDR2 SYGVKD. J lost 3 bases, V lost 1 base, and 3 bases had no gene match. CDR3 region: CAISELGLAGGEETQYF. The DNA of the CDR3 is TGTGCCATCAGTGAGTTGGGACTAGCGGGGGGAGAAGAGACCCAGTACTTC.

This clonotype was detected only a few times. The rearrangement links TRBV12-3 or TRBV12-4 to TRBJ2-1, with 8 bases fitting TRBD2. With V trimmed by 4 bases and J by 3 bases, 5 bases remained unmatched. The CDR3 extends over 15 amino acids. CDR3 DNA: TGTGCCAGCAGTTCCTCAACTAGCGGCTACAATGAGCAGTTCTTC. Translation gives CASSSSTSGYNEQFF.

This clonotype was found a few times. The rearrangement links TRBV12-3 or TRBV12-4 to TRBJ1-2, with 7 positions matching TRBD1. The CDR3 is 13 residues long. V was pared by 6 bases and J by 3 bases, with 4 bases of the junction left unmatched. This CDR3 is CASSIQGYYGYTF. As DNA, the CDR3 is TGTGCCAGCAGCATACAGGGGTACTATGGCTACACCTTC.

This clonotype was seen a single time. The chain recombines TRBV11-2 with TRBJ2-1, with D unresolved. V shed 6 bases and J shed 7 bases, with 10 bases lying between them. The CDR3 extends over 12 amino acids. Germline V gene sequence: CDR1 SGHAT, CDR2 FQNNGV. CDR3 sequence (DNA): TGTGCCAGCAGTTCTGTAGGGAATGAGCAGTTCTTC. Protein sequence: CASSSVGNEQFF.

This rearrangement joins TRBV11-1 to TRBJ2-3, with D maybe TRBD1 (6 bases). Per germline, CDR1 SGHAT and CDR2 FQDESV (reference sequence). This CDR3 has 15 amino acids. V was pared by 5 bases and J by 5 bases, with 17 bases between. The CDR3 protein is CASSPKRTVVDTQYF. The CDR3 DNA is TGTGCCAGCAGCCCGAAACGGACAGTGGTAGATACGCAGTATTTT.

The chain links TRBV11-1 to TRBJ2-3, with D perhaps TRBD1 or TRBD2 (6 bases each). This CDR3 region has 19 residues. The V and J ends lost 2 bases and 2 bases respectively, with 23 bases between them. Germline assignment: CDR1 SGHAT and CDR2 FQDESV (reference sequence). CDR3 residues: CASSLLSPLRGELTDTQYF. In nucleotides, the CDR3 is TGTGCCAGCAGCTTATTAAGCCCTCTGAGGGGGGAGCTCACAGATACGCAGTATTTT.

This clonotype was found a few times. J is TRBJ1-1 and V is TRBV20-1, with D perhaps matching TRBD1 (6 bases). Germline V lookup: CDR1 DFQATT, CDR2 SNEGSKA (reference sequence). V lost 3 bases and J lost 0, with 11 bases in between. The CDR3 runs to 14 residues. The CDR3 reads CSASRGLMNTEAFF. The DNA of the CDR3 is TGCAGTGCTAGCCGGGGGCTGATGAACACTGAAGCTTTCTTT.

This chain connects TRBV5-4 to TRBJ2-5, with D perhaps being TRBD1 or TRBD2 (6 bases each). There are 14 residues in the CDR3. V shed 5 bases and J shed 5 bases, with 16 bases lying between them. Germline V gene sequence: CDR1 SGHNT, CDR2 YYREEE (reference sequence). DNA of the CDR3: TGTGCCAGCAGGGTGGACCTAGGGGGGGAGACCCAGTACTTC. This sequence encodes CASRVDLGGETQYF.

The rearrangement joins TRBV10-3 to TRBJ2-3; D might be TRBD1 (6 bases). The CDR3 is made up of 16 amino acids. Germline CDR1 reads ENHRY; CDR2 reads SYGVKD. V shed 6 bases and J shed 0 bases, with 16 bases lying between them. The CDR3 here is CAIRKQQGASTDTQYF. The CDR3 DNA follows: TGTGCCATCAGAAAACAACAGGGCGCCAGCACAGATACGCAGTATTTT.

Comments on this clonotype: Relative to the germline gene, one junction end is altered; a read error may explain this. This chain links TRBV7-2 with TRBJ2-1; the D gene is possibly TRBD1 (5 bases). CDR3 length equals 13 residues. Germline V CDR1 and CDR2: SGHTA, FQGNSA. DNA for the CDR3: TGTGCCAGCAGGTTAGTCAGGGAATCAGAGCAGTTCTTC. Protein sequence: CASRLVRESEQFF. Full variable domain (rest looked up from reference TRBV7-2 and TRBJ2-1): GAGVSQSPSNKVTEKGKDVELRCDPISGHTALYWYRQSLGQGLEFLIYFQGNSAPDKSGLPSDRFSAERTGGSVSTLTIQRTQQEDSAVYLCASRLVRESEQFFGPGTRLTVL.

The chain has TRBV12-3 or TRBV12-4 and TRBJ2-3, with D possibly called TRBD1 or TRBD2 (6 bases each). The CDR3 has 13 residues. V lost 7 bases and J 4 bases, leaving 12 bases between the germline ends. CDR3 DNA: TGTGCCAGCATGCTGGGGGGCCCAGATACGCAGTATTTT. Encoded protein: CASMLGGPDTQYF.

V usage is TRBV6-5 and J usage is TRBJ1-6; TRBD1 agrees at 10 bases. Germline V gives CDR1 MNHEY, CDR2 SVGAGI. V gave up 2 bases and J gave up 7 bases; unmatched junction bases: 2. This CDR3 is 15 amino acids long. In DNA, the CDR3 is TGTGCCAGCAGTTACGGGGGACAGGGGAATTCACCCCTCCACTTT. Translating it yields CASSYGGQGNSPLHF.

This clonotype was recorded a few times. The V gene is TRBV10-3, the J gene TRBJ1-6; D possibly corresponds to TRBD1 (5 bases). CDR1 and CDR2 from the germline V gene are ENHRY and SYGVKD. The CDR3 sequence is 16 residues long. With 0 bases removed from V and 8 bases from J, the gap between germline ends came to 14 bases. CDR3 protein: CAISESGGAGDSPLHF. CDR3 sequence (DNA): TGTGCCATCAGTGAGTCGGGAGGGGCAGGTGATTCACCCCTCCACTTT.

This clonotype appeared many times. The chain employs TRBV7-2 and TRBJ1-1, with D hard to call. The CDR3 covers 15 residues. V lost 5 bases and J 4 bases, leaving 17 bases between the germline ends. Germline V gives CDR1 SGHTA, CDR2 FQGNSA. The CDR3 DNA follows: TGTGCCAGCAGCCTTGGACGCCTTACCCTCACTGAAGCTTTCTTT. Its translation: CASSLGRLTLTEAFF.

V gene TRBV4-3 combines with J gene TRBJ1-4; D is perhaps TRBD1 (6 bases). The V gene's germline CDR1 is LGHNA and CDR2 YSLEER. The CDR3 covers 15 residues. V was clipped by 4 bases and J by 7 bases, with 16 bases between them. CDR3 nucleotides: TGCGCCAGCAGCCGAATCCAGGGGTATGGTGAAAAACTGTTTTTT. Amino acid sequence: CASSRIQGYGEKLFF.

This clonotype appeared once. The chain has TRBV9 and TRBJ2-3, with 10 bases lining up with TRBD1. This CDR3 spans 19 amino acids. Germline V gene lookup returns CDR1 SGDLS and CDR2 YYNGEE. Trimming at V came to 3 bases and at J to 1 base, leaving 14 bases not matched to a gene. The CDR3 loop is CASSAAGTGAFPGTDTQYF. DNA of the CDR3: TGTGCCAGCAGCGCAGCCGGGACAGGGGCTTTTCCAGGCACAGATACGCAGTATTTT.